This T cell receptor (beta chain) derives from a study of regulatory T cells in long-lasting Graves disease (dated by TCRdb to the early 2020s). Looking at the study overall: Patients with newly diagnosed Graves' disease had been on antithyroid drugs for under 3 months. Peripheral blood TCR sequencing and RNA sequencing compared persistent Graves' disease patients with newly diagnosed Graves' disease patients. The study took place in China and was registered as a clinical trial. A total of around 35 samples underwent TCR sequencing: around 13 from persistent and approximately 20 from newly diagnosed Graves' disease patients.

Concerning this clonotype: No cognate antigen has been identified for it. No quality values exist for individual bases; no much larger clone is one base distant.

CDR1 is given as SGHDN and CDR2 as FVKESK, both from the germline V gene. The CDR3 has 15 amino acids, counting the end cysteine and phenylalanine. Just CDR3 DNA is preserved here, 45 bases in frame from base 1. V gives up 5 bases and J gives up 5 bases, and the segment between their germline ends measures 15 bases. What the study reported, not specific to this receptor: Preferential use of TRBV28, TRBJ1-2 and TRBJ2-5 was observed in persistent disease, whereas TRBV20-1 and TRBJ2-1 were favored in newly diagnosed disease. The small sample size was acknowledged by the authors as a limitation that may reduce accuracy. Compared with newly diagnosed patients, patients with persistent Graves' disease had lower TCR Shannon entropy and fewer highly expanded clones, which suggests clonal expansion. Persistent patients shared more public clonotypes among themselves (around 2,800) than newly diagnosed patients did (roughly 920). Because the primary lesion, thyroid tissue, could not be accessed, the study looked at peripheral blood alone. Sequencing and analysis were limited to the TCR beta chain.

What this sample's time point label stands for: newly diagnosed GD, antithyroid drugs for less than 3 months. For both TCR sequencing and RNA sequencing, RNA was extracted from PBMCs in TRIzol. Graves' disease was diagnosed according to American Thyroid Association guidelines. Patients for the study were recruited at an endocrinology department in Xi'an, China. Each patient gave around 9 milliliters of peripheral blood, collected in an EDTA anticoagulant tube. Ficoll Paque Plus density gradient separation was used to isolate PBMCs, and no further T cell sorting was performed. An Agilent 2100 Bioanalyzer and agarose gel were used to check RNA quality, while a NanoDrop 2000 measured RNA concentration. The method was multiplex PCR. The reads were generated on an Illumina HiSeq 4000. CDR3 regions were amplified by Arm-PCR with iRepertoire HTBI primers to construct TCR beta libraries. Before sequencing, the PCR products went through gel purification. The authors' analysis ran thus. Gene usage analysis of CDR3 amino acid clonotypes relied on the roughly 60 TRBV and about 15 TRBJ segments identified across samples. Filtered high-quality paired reads were merged into contigs using COPE and FqMerger. BLAST was used to align contigs to the IMGT TRBV, TRBD and TRBJ reference genes, and CDR3 was defined following IMGT. Any clonotype with a frequency above 0.1% was classified as a highly expanded clone. Repertoire diversity was measured by Shannon entropy, and V-J evenness by the Gini coefficient. A clonotype was considered public if more than one individual shared it. TCRdb reprocessed the public reads (quality trimming at Q25 with fastp, clone calling with MiXCR) and kept in-frame beta chains. Duplicate CDR3 protein sequences are folded into a single record with the most common DNA and genes. For this entry, the V and J calls and clone size follow TCRdb and not the study's own pipeline. The sample table contains approximately 400,000 distinct CDR3 sequences; only one count was recorded for around 14% of them. Of the sample, approximately 15% is held by the ten largest clones.

The same data also contributed to another study, on T cells in Graves' hyperthyroidism and ophthalmopathy. Reported in the second study: Stable Graves' hyperthyroidism was defined as no progression to ophthalmopathy during 18 months of follow-up. Hyperthyroidism patients were newly diagnosed, with disease duration under 2 months, and aged 18 to 65 years. The study excluded patients with uncontrolled infections, other autoimmune diseases, pregnancy or lactation. Diagnoses were based on clinical symptoms, serum thyroxine and TRAb, thyroid ultrasound and orbital computed tomography. For the first round of RT-PCR on the TCR CDR3, the HTBI primer set was used together with the Qiagen OneStep RT-PCR kit. Most expanded thyroid clonotypes (frequency above 0.001) were also detected in blood, suggesting blood repertoires may reflect thyroid immune responses. A 13 V-J signature model separated ophthalmopathy from stable hyperthyroidism, with around 88% sensitivity and roughly 84% specificity in cross-validation and 80%/75% in testing. During validation, the model predicted progression to ophthalmopathy a median of roughly six months ahead of onset, with around 71% sensitivity and less than 85% specificity. A discovery cohort of about a hundred patients, fewer than 50 with Graves' ophthalmopathy and 55 to 60 with stable Graves' hyperthyroidism, was used to find distinguishing TCR V-J signatures. Whether ophthalmopathy could be predicted prospectively was tested in an independent validation cohort made up of 18 to 20 hyperthyroidism patients plus 17 patients who later progressed to ophthalmopathy. The 100 discovery patients were randomly divided into training and test sets at a 7:3 ratio. In several Graves' hyperthyroidism patients, the study also compared T-cell repertoires from thyroid tissue with T-cell repertoires from blood. Once sampling was done, hyperthyroidism patients were given methimazole at a starting dose of 30 mg daily, whereas ophthalmopathy patients were given high-dose intravenous methylprednisolone. Libraries were constructed in a second round of multiplex PCR, after which size selection and purification were carried out. Sequencing of the libraries was done on an Illumina HiSeq2000 using paired-end 100 bp reads. SOAPnuke was used to process the raw data, with reads discarded if the reads contained adapters or uncalled bases, had a mean Phred below 15, or lacked an exact constant-primer or identifier match. High-quality paired reads were merged using COPE v1.2.5, and each unique nucleotide sequence was defined as a clonotype. Clonotypes were aligned to IMGT TRBV, TRBD and TRBJ reference segments using MiTCR v1.1. The analysis was restricted to V-J combinations with a frequency above 0.0001, which together covered approximately 99% of the repertoires. The TCS score was defined as the ratio of F50 (clonal expansion) to E x V (chaos), calculated using BLOSUM62-based TCRdist between CDR3 peptides within each V-J. Welch's t-statistics and random forest reduced around 510 V-J features to fewer than 15, which were used in a naive Bayes classifier (R e1071). No statistical method was used to set the sample size in advance, and investigators knew the group allocation. According to the paper, TCR Vbeta CDR3 sequencing was carried out on 120 to 150 peripheral blood samples, which came from approximately 41 ophthalmopathy, about 75 hyperthyroidism and some 17 progressor patients.

The specimen comprised peripheral blood mononuclear cells (PBMCs), sampled at new diagnosis, from a patient treated with antithyroid drugs. The receptor was derived from a woman in her 30s with Graves disease. Donor details come from another sample of the same person, matched by shared clones. The chain uses TRBV14 and TRBJ1-4; no confident D gene assignment can be made. The CDR3 region: CASSTRLGRNEKLFF. In nucleotides, the sequence is TGTGCCAGCAGCACCCGACTCGGTAGAAATGAAAAACTGTTTTTT.